These 32 T cell receptor beta chains came from one sample sequenced in a study of blood T cell repertoires in COVID-19. Only in-frame clones appear in the TCRdb table, and some are missing; sequencing was by immunoSEQ multiplex PCR. This table has fewer than 350,000 clones, 85% to 95% appearing once. Sequenced: PBMCs or T cells enriched from blood (not recorded which). These receptors were taken from a man aged 40-49 years who had been exposed to COVID-19.

The chain has TRBV21-1 and TRBJ1-1; the table's D call, TRBD1, has no DNA check behind it. TRBV21-1 is a documented pseudogene. CDR3 length equals 15 residues. The CDR3: CASSRYRGVCAEAFF. The CDR3 nucleotides are TGTGCCAGCAGCAGATACAGGGGGGTATGTGCTGAAGCTTTCTTT.

The V call is TRBV3-1 (or the pseudogene TRBV3-2), the J call TRBJ1-1; weak D call: TRBD1 (6 bases). The CDR3 totals 13 residues. Trimming pared 8 bases from V and 4 bases from J, leaving 14 bases between. Germline V CDR1 and CDR2: LGHDT, YNNKEL (reference sequence). CDR3 sequence: CASSTGTFTEAFF. CDR3 DNA: TGTGCCAGCTCGACCGGGACATTCACTGAAGCTTTCTTT.

This rearrangement joins TRBV19 to TRBJ2-7; TRBD1 agrees at 7 bases. The CDR3 contains 16 residues. From germline, CDR1 is LNHDA and CDR2 SQIVND (reference sequence). V was clipped by 6 bases and J by 2 bases; unmatched bases: 13. The CDR3 reads CASRTKGATTPYEQYF. Here the CDR3 DNA reads TGTGCCAGTAGAACAAAGGGGGCGACTACCCCCTACGAGCAGTACTTC.

The chain links TRBV7-9 to TRBJ1-3; D not resolved. With 1 base removed from V and 4 bases from J, the gap between germline ends came to 8 bases. The CDR3 is made up of 14 amino acids. Germline-derived CDR1 and CDR2 are SEHNR and FQNEAQ (reference sequence). The CDR3 bases are TGTGCCAGCAGCTTAGGTCCAGGAGGAAACACCATATATTTT. Translated: CASSLGPGGNTIYF. Full variable domain (rest looked up from reference TRBV7-9 and TRBJ1-3): DTGVSQNPRHKITKRGQNVTFRCDPISEHNRLYWYRQTLGQGPEFLTYFQNEAQLEKSRLLSDRFSAERPKGSFSTLEIQRTEQGDSAMYLCASSLGPGGNTIYFGEGSWLTVV.

The chain is built from TRBV15 and TRBJ1-5; D ambiguous. Looked up from germline, CDR1 is LNHNV and CDR2 is YYDKDF (reference sequence). The CDR3 contains 14 residues. V shed 1 base and J shed 3 bases, with 7 bases lying between them. The CDR3 reads CATSRGAPNQPQHF. CDR3 DNA sequence: TGTGCCACCAGCAGAGGGGCCCCCAATCAGCCCCAGCATTTT.

This clone was detected only once. The chain uses TRBV27 and TRBJ1-1; D is unresolved. Germline V gene sequence: CDR1 MNHEY, CDR2 SMNVEV (reference sequence). V was shortened by 2 bases and J by 4 bases, with 8 bases between the two germline ends. This CDR3 comprises 13 residues. This chain's CDR3 is CASSLTPVTEAFF. Written as DNA, the CDR3 is TGTGCCAGCAGTTTAACTCCCGTCACTGAAGCTTTCTTT.

The chain has TRBV14 and TRBJ2-2, with a weak D call TRBD2 (6 bases). V was cut by 7 bases and J by 0 bases, with 15 bases left in between. The CDR3 totals 16 residues. CDR1 is SGHDN and CDR2 is FVKESK in the germline V gene. The CDR3 sequence is CASTRAGSPNTGELFF. The CDR3 DNA reads TGTGCCAGCACCCGGGCGGGGAGCCCGAACACCGGGGAGCTGTTTTTT.

V is TRBV4-1 and J is TRBJ2-5; the match to TRBD2 covers 7 bases. There are 14 residues in the CDR3. Germline V gene lookup returns CDR1 MGHRA and CDR2 YSYEKL. V was clipped by 3 bases and J by 4 bases; unmatched bases: 5. The CDR3 sequence: CASSQSGVGETQYF. The CDR3 DNA reads as TGCGCCAGCAGCCAGAGCGGGGTTGGAGAGACCCAGTACTTC.

The rearrangement uses TRBV28 and TRBJ1-2; TRBD1 is a possible D gene (6 bases). The CDR3 totals 14 residues. The germline V gene has CDR1 MDHEN and CDR2 SYDVKM. Trimming shortened V by 6 bases and J by 4 bases, and 15 bases separated the two germline ends. The CDR3 region is CASRRQEGLYGYTF. CDR3 sequence (DNA): TGTGCCAGCAGGCGACAGGAAGGACTCTATGGCTACACCTTC.

This chain uses TRBV11-2 with TRBJ1-3; D is undetermined. Per germline, CDR1 SGHAT and CDR2 FQNNGV. The CDR3 runs 13 residues. V was shortened by 5 bases and J by 4 bases, with 9 bases between the two germline ends. CDR3 nucleotide sequence: TGTGCCAGCAGCGACGGCAGGGGAAACACCATATATTTT. Its protein is CASSDGRGNTIYF. Full variable domain (rest looked up from reference TRBV11-2 and TRBJ1-3): EAGVAQSPRYKIIEKRQSVAFWCNPISGHATLYWYQQILGQGPKLLIQFQNNGVVDDSQLPKDRFSAERLKGVDSTLKIQPAKLEDSAVYLCASSDGRGNTIYFGEGSWLTVV.

The chain recombines TRBV14 with TRBJ2-7; unclear D gene. The germline CDR1 and CDR2 sequences are SGHDN and FVKESK. The germline V and J ends were trimmed by 4 bases and 6 bases, with 7 bases remaining between them. The CDR3 runs 11 residues. The chain's CDR3 is CASSRYGEQYF. The CDR3, as DNA: TGTGCCAGCAGCCGATACGGCGAGCAGTACTTC.

The chain employs TRBV5-1 and TRBJ1-1; possible D gene TRBD1, 5 bases. The CDR3 covers 12 residues. Germline V gene data show CDR1 as SGHRS and CDR2 as YFSETQ. V lost 3 bases and J 7 bases, leaving 10 bases between the germline ends. The CDR3 protein is CASSWGDGEAFF. The CDR3, as DNA: TGCGCCAGCAGCTGGGGGGACGGTGAAGCTTTCTTT.

The gene calls are TRBV10-2 and TRBJ2-5, with TRBD2 as a possible D gene (5 bases). Germline CDR1 WSHSY, CDR2 SAAADI. Trimming stripped 0 bases from V and 4 bases from J, with 9 bases between. The CDR3 is 14 amino acids. The CDR3 region is CASSESTMGETQYF. CDR3 nucleotides: TGCGCCAGCAGTGAGTCGACTATGGGAGAGACCCAGTACTTC.

The chain recombines TRBV29-1 with TRBJ2-5, with 13 bases that match TRBD2. The CDR3 consists of 13 residues. Germline lookup yields CDR1 SQVTM and CDR2 ANQGSEA. After removal of 6 bases from V and 4 bases from J, the junction contained 2 bases not matched to a gene. The CDR3 sequence is CSVRTSGRETQYF. In nucleotides, the CDR3 is TGCAGCGTGAGGACTAGCGGGAGAGAGACCCAGTACTTC.

The V and J genes are TRBV7-2 and TRBJ2-1, with D possibly being TRBD1 (5 bases). V lost 5 bases and J lost 0, with 11 bases in between. The CDR3 is 15 amino acids. The germline V gene encodes CDR1 SGHTA and CDR2 FQGNSA. CDR3 sequence: CASSRVRDSYNEQFF. CDR3 bases: TGTGCCAGCAGCCGCGTCAGGGACTCCTACAATGAGCAGTTCTTC.

This sequence joins TRBV5-4 and TRBJ1-2; 7 bases agree with TRBD1. This CDR3 region has 13 residues. With V trimmed by 5 bases and J by 1 base, 2 bases remained unmatched. Germline CDR1 SGHNT, CDR2 YYREEE (reference sequence). Here the CDR3 reads CASSRDSNYGYTF. CDR3 nucleotide sequence: TGTGCCAGCAGTCGGGACAGTAACTATGGCTACACCTTC.

This chain links TRBV2 with TRBJ2-5; TRBD1 is a possible D gene (6 bases). V shed 7 bases and J shed 1 base, with 13 bases lying between them. Germline CDR1 is SNHLY and CDR2 is FYNNEI. CDR3 length equals 14 residues. This CDR3 reads CASKGNRVQETQYF. In nucleotides, the CDR3 is TGTGCCAGCAAAGGGAACAGGGTCCAAGAGACCCAGTACTTC.

This chain joins TRBV4-1 and TRBJ1-5, with 9 bases that match TRBD1. Trimming took 5 bases from V and 0 from J; bases not matched to a gene: 2. Germline V gene data show CDR1 as MGHRA and CDR2 as YSYEKL. CDR3 size: 15 residues. The chain's CDR3 is CASSAQGASNQPQHF. The CDR3 region has the DNA TGCGCCAGCAGCGCACAGGGGGCTAGCAATCAGCCCCAGCATTTT.

The V call is TRBV5-1, the J call TRBJ2-2, with TRBD2 identical over 8 bases. The ends lost 4 bases at V and 7 bases at J; junction bases unmatched: 9. The CDR3 totals 15 residues. CDR1 SGHRS and CDR2 YFSETQ come from the germline V gene. The CDR3 region is CASSPLTGGGGELFF. The CDR3 nucleotides read TGCGCCAGCAGCCCCCTCACGGGGGGGGGCGGGGAGCTGTTTTTT.

The CDR3 DNA follows: TGTGCCAGTAGTATAGCACTTACCAACGAGCAGTACTTC. This sequence encodes CASSIALTNEQYF. The J gene is TRBJ2-7, the V gene TRBV19; D is undetermined. V lost 1 base and J 5 bases, leaving 9 bases between the germline ends. CDR1 is LNHDA, CDR2 SQIVND, per germline (reference sequence). This CDR3 contains 13 residues.

For the CDR3, the DNA is TGTGCCAGCAGCTTTATCGTTAGCTCCTACAATGAGCAGTTCTTC. Translation gives CASSFIVSSYNEQFF. The V gene is TRBV11-3, the J gene TRBJ2-1; D ambiguous. Germline V CDR1 and CDR2: SGHNT, YENEEA. This CDR3 is built from 15 residues. With 3 bases removed from V and 0 bases from J, the gap between germline ends came to 9 bases.

The genes are TRBV7-2 and TRBJ1-1, with D tentatively TRBD1 (5 bases). From germline, CDR1 is SGHTA and CDR2 FQGNSA. The V end lost 4 bases, the J end lost 8 bases, and 11 bases lay between the germline ends. This CDR3 contains 12 residues. Written as DNA, the CDR3 is TGTGCCAGCAGCTCCGCTGGGGGGGAAGCTTTCTTT. Its translation: CASSSAGGEAFF.

The rearrangement links TRBV12-5 to TRBJ2-7; the match to TRBD2 covers 12 bases. CDR1 is LGHNT and CDR2 is FRNRAP in the germline V gene. V lost 4 bases and J lost 2; bases outside the gene matches: 18. This CDR3 has 20 amino acids. The CDR3: CASGSTMTSGSLFDPYEQYF. The CDR3 nucleotides read TGTGCTAGTGGTTCTACGATGACTAGCGGGAGTTTATTCGATCCCTACGAGCAGTACTTC.

This chain joins TRBV4-1 and TRBJ2-7; D is ambiguous. The germline V gene encodes CDR1 MGHRA and CDR2 YSYEKL. The ends were cut back, 0 bases at V and 7 bases at J, with 19 bases in the middle. This CDR3 spans 16 amino acids. The CDR3 reads CASSQDNGPSIGEQYF. The CDR3, as DNA: TGCGCCAGCAGCCAAGATAACGGTCCTTCGATCGGGGAGCAGTACTTC.

The chain uses TRBV14 and TRBJ2-3, with 9 bases that match TRBD2. The CDR3 has 14 amino acids. Germline loops: CDR1 SGHDN, CDR2 FVKESK. With 4 bases clipped from V and 4 bases from J, the junction kept 3 bases outside the gene matches. The CDR3 coding sequence is TGTGCCAGCAGCCTAGCGGGAGTGGCAGATACGCAGTATTTT. It encodes CASSLAGVADTQYF.

The chain couples TRBV6-7 to TRBJ2-2, with TRBD2 identical over 8 bases. TRBV6-7 is known as an ORF, though its function is uncertain. The CDR3 is 15 residues long. The J segment lost 3 bases and the V segment lost 5 bases, leaving 5 bases of the junction unmatched. CDR3 DNA sequence: TGTGCCAGCAGTCTAAGCGGGAGAGACACCGGGGAGCTGTTTTTT. Its translation is CASSLSGRDTGELFF.

The genes are TRBV10-3 and TRBJ2-1; 13 positions agree with TRBD2. The CDR3 totals 19 residues. J gave up 9 bases and V 6 bases, and 20 bases lay outside the gene matches. The germline gives CDR1 ENHRY, CDR2 SYGVKD. The CDR3 loop is CAIRGRGTSGTTTGGEQFF. The DNA of the CDR3 is TGTGCCATCAGGGGGAGAGGGACTAGCGGGACAACGACTGGGGGTGAGCAGTTCTTC.

This CDR3 reads CASSEAGRPNTGELFF. The CDR3 bases are TGCGCCAGCAGCGAGGCGGGACGTCCTAACACCGGGGAGCTGTTTTTT. V and J are TRBV5-1 and TRBJ2-2; D possibly corresponds to TRBD2 (6 bases). CDR1 and CDR2 (germline): SGHRS, YFSETQ. The CDR3 contains 16 residues. Trimming stripped 4 bases from V and 2 bases from J, with 15 bases between.

The rearrangement joins TRBV28 to TRBJ1-1, with 7 bases lining up with TRBD1. J lost 0 bases, V lost 5 bases, and 6 bases had no gene match. In germline, CDR1 is MDHEN, CDR2 SYDVKM. There are 15 residues in the CDR3. The CDR3 loop reads CASSTPTGLNTEAFF. In nucleotides, the CDR3 is TGTGCCAGCAGTACCCCGACAGGGTTGAACACTGAAGCTTTCTTT.

This rearrangement joins TRBV6-1 to TRBJ1-2; 10 bases align to TRBD1. The germline gives CDR1 MNHNS, CDR2 SASEGT. The CDR3 runs to 18 residues. V lost 4 bases to trimming and J lost 0 bases; unmatched junction nucleotides: 11. The CDR3 protein is CASSVLPRTGGANYGYTF. The CDR3 bases are TGTGCCAGCAGTGTGCTCCCGAGGACAGGGGGTGCTAACTATGGCTACACCTTC.

The chain carries TRBV4-1 and TRBJ1-2; 8 bases agree with TRBD1. Germline-derived CDR1 and CDR2 are MGHRA and YSYEKL. CDR3 size: 14 residues. V was pared by 4 bases and J by 4 bases, with 5 bases of the junction left unmatched. The CDR3 spells CASSPGQGTYGYTF. Written as DNA, the CDR3 is TGCGCCAGCAGCCCCGGACAGGGCACCTATGGCTACACCTTC.

This chain connects TRBV12-5 to TRBJ2-7; no definite D call. CDR3 length: 13 amino acids. Germline lookup yields CDR1 LGHNT and CDR2 FRNRAP. V lost 1 base to trimming and J lost 0 bases, with 4 bases between them. CDR3 amino acids: CASGLGHSYEQYF. In DNA form, the CDR3 reads TGTGCTAGTGGTTTGGGACACTCCTACGAGCAGTACTTC.